This record concerns one TCR beta chain sequence. As yet, its antigen is unknown. Libraries were prepared by immunoSEQ multiplex PCR; TCRdb keeps only in-frame clonotypes and omits some of them. The sample holds around 95,000 clones, around nine tenths seen once. These data are taken from a study of T cell responses to AZD1222 COVID-19 vaccine. Study background: Second-dose intervals near 4 or 12 weeks were combined. Broader study findings: Most donors were white British, females outnumbered males, and clonal diversity was possibly underestimated.

The CDR3 extends over 13 amino acids. Germline CDR1 and CDR2: SGDLS and YYNGEE. The V end lost 5 bases, the J end lost 8 bases, and 14 bases lay between the germline ends. Specimen: peripheral blood, collected on day 0 of AZD1222 vaccination. The receptor was derived from an adult in good health. The chain links TRBV9 to TRBJ2-1; D might be TRBD2 (6 bases). The CDR3 DNA reads TGTGCCAGCAGTCCCCTAGCTAGCGATGAGCAGTTCTTC. Translation gives CASSPLASDEQFF.